What follows are 14 T cell receptor beta chains derived from one specimen sequenced in a study of CD8+CD57+ T cells in acquired aplastic anemia. TCR beta VDJ and CDR3 profiles were obtained from a genomic DNA template. TCRdb reanalysed the reads using MiXCR and keeps one entry per CDR3 protein. The table lists roughly 150,000 distinct CDR3 sequences, around 45% of them singletons. Sequencing input: sorted CD4+, CD8+, or CD8+CD57+ T cells (not recorded which) from PBMCs. These receptors all stem from a human donor in good health.

Concerning this clonotype: A read error may be the cause here, since a much bigger clone is one base away. DNA of the CDR3: TGTGCCAGCCGGAGCGGGGGGACTAGGGGGAGGGGCTTGTACAATGAGCAGTTCTTC. Protein product: CASRSGGTRGRGLYNEQFF. The rearrangement links TRBV12-3 or TRBV12-4 to TRBJ2-1; 9 positions agree with TRBD2. This CDR3 spans 19 amino acids. V shed 8 bases, J shed 4 bases, and the junction held 21 bases outside the gene matches.

This clonotype was counted ten times or more. This sequence joins TRBV19 and TRBJ1-5; D is perhaps TRBD1 (6 bases). Germline V gene sequence: CDR1 LNHDA, CDR2 SQIVND (reference sequence). The germline V and J ends were trimmed by 6 bases and 4 bases, with 16 bases remaining between them. This CDR3 spans 15 amino acids. The CDR3 DNA is TGTGCCAGTAGGACCGGGACACTGGGGAATCAGCCCCAGCATTTT. This codes for CASRTGTLGNQPQHF.

This clonotype occurred once. At one boundary the junction diverges from the germline segment, which might be a read error. V is TRBV10-2 and J is TRBJ2-5, with D possibly matching TRBD1 (5 bases). This CDR3 is 14 amino acids long. CDR1 and CDR2 (germline): WSHSY, SAAADI. CDR3 sequence reads: CASSRKQDQETQYF. CDR3 DNA: TGTGCCAGCAGCCGTAAACAGGACCAAGAGACCCAGTACTTC.

This clonotype was seen at least ten times. This rearrangement joins TRBV7-9 to TRBJ1-3; D is ambiguous. The germline V gene encodes CDR1 SEHNR and CDR2 FQNEAQ (reference sequence). This CDR3 is built from 15 residues. V lost 2 bases and J lost 0, with 8 bases in between. The CDR3 loop is CASSLQEHSGNTIYF. Here the CDR3 DNA reads TGTGCCAGCAGCTTACAGGAACACTCTGGAAACACCATATATTTT. Combining the CDR3 with reference TRBV7-9 and TRBJ1-3 gives the whole variable domain DTGVSQNPRHKITKRGQNVTFRCDPISEHNRLYWYRQTLGQGPEFLTYFQNEAQLEKSRLLSDRFSAERPKGSFSTLEIQRTEQGDSAMYLCASSLQEHSGNTIYFGEGSWLTVV.

The genes are TRBV5-6 and TRBJ1-3, with 7 bases that match TRBD1. The CDR3 loop spans 16 amino acids. Germline CDR1 SGHDT, CDR2 YYEEEE. V was clipped by 0 bases and J by 0 bases; unmatched bases: 3. In DNA, the CDR3 is TGTGCCAGCAGCTTGGGACAGGGAGTCTCTGGAAACACCATATATTTT. It encodes CASSLGQGVSGNTIYF. Full variable domain (remainder filled in from reference TRBV5-6 and TRBJ1-3): DAGVTQSPTHLIKTRGQQVTLRCSPKSGHDTVSWYQQALGQGPQFIFQYYEEEERQRGNFPDRFSGHQFPNYSSELNVNALLLGDSALYLCASSLGQGVSGNTIYFGEGSWLTVV.

This clonotype was detected ten times or more. The CDR3 reads CASSPRQGTEQYF. In nucleotides, the CDR3 is TGTGCCAGCAGCCCCCGACAGGGAACCGAGCAGTACTTC. The rearrangement joins TRBV9 to TRBJ2-7; 7 positions agree with TRBD1. The germline V gene has CDR1 SGDLS and CDR2 YYNGEE. This CDR3 is 13 amino acids long. Trimming cost V 4 bases and J 6 bases; bases outside gene matches: 7. Based on the CDR3 plus reference TRBV9 and TRBJ2-7, the full variable domain is DSGVTQTPKHLITATGQRVTLRCSPRSGDLSVYWYQQSLDQGLQFLIQYYNGEERAKGNILERFSAQQFPDLHSELNLSSLELGDSALYFCASSPRQGTEQYFGPGTRLTVT.

The chain carries TRBV12-3 or TRBV12-4 and TRBJ2-1; D might be TRBD1 or TRBD2, each matching 6 bases. V was pared by 5 bases and J by 7 bases, with 15 bases between. There are 14 residues in the CDR3. CDR3: CASSRNTGRNEQFF. The CDR3 nucleotides are TGTGCCAGCAGTCGGAATACAGGGAGGAATGAGCAGTTCTTC.

The chain uses TRBV19 and TRBJ1-1; D gene uncertain. The CDR3 covers 13 residues. The germline gives CDR1 LNHDA, CDR2 SQIVND (reference sequence). V lost 5 bases and J lost 7, with 14 bases in between. The CDR3 is CASSAGPASEAFF. The DNA of the CDR3 is TGTGCCAGTAGTGCAGGCCCAGCCAGTGAAGCTTTCTTT.

In its sample, this clonotype was seen many times. J is TRBJ1-4 and V is TRBV7-9, with unresolved D. From germline, CDR1 is SEHNR and CDR2 FQNEAQ (reference sequence). Deletions cut 1 base from V and 4 bases from J, with 7 bases between. The CDR3 sequence is 14 residues long. The CDR3 is CASSLVRDNEKLFF. The CDR3 DNA reads as TGTGCCAGCAGCTTAGTGCGGGATAATGAAAAACTGTTTTTT.

This clonotype was seen many times. The chain carries TRBV7-8 and TRBJ2-5; D is tentatively TRBD1 or TRBD2 (6 bases each). This CDR3 is built from 16 residues. Trimming left V 8 bases short and J 4 bases short, with 23 bases between. CDR1 SGHVS and CDR2 FQNEAQ come from the germline V gene. The CDR3 coding sequence is TGTGCCAGCTCACTGCGGAGGGGGGCATTAGGAGAGACCCAGTACTTC. Amino acids: CASSLRRGALGETQYF.

In regard to this clonotype: The junction departs from the called germline gene at one end, perhaps through a read error. This sequence joins TRBV12-3 or TRBV12-4 and TRBJ2-5; TRBD2 aligns across 12 bases. This CDR3 is built from 17 residues. The CDR3, as DNA: TGTGCCAGCGGTTTGGGCACTAGCGGGGGGTACCAAGAGACCCAGTACTTC. Translated: CASGLGTSGGYQETQYF.

The chain joins TRBV24-1 to TRBJ2-3, with 14 bases fitting TRBD2. The CDR3 has 17 amino acids. The V gene's germline CDR1 is KGHDR and CDR2 SFDVKD. With 3 bases clipped from V and 6 bases from J, the junction kept 7 bases outside the gene matches. The CDR3 sequence: CATSDLGLAGGPDTQYF. The CDR3 region has the DNA TGTGCCACCAGTGATCTCGGACTAGCGGGAGGACCCGATACGCAGTATTTT.

This clonotype was seen ten or more times. The rearrangement joins TRBV9 to TRBJ1-1; D is perhaps TRBD1 (6 bases). Germline assignment: CDR1 SGDLS and CDR2 YYNGEE. The V and J ends lost 1 base and 0 bases respectively, with 10 bases between them. The CDR3 has 15 amino acids. CDR3 nucleotides: TGTGCCAGCAGCGTACAGGGGACAATGAACACTGAAGCTTTCTTT. Translated, it gives CASSVQGTMNTEAFF. The full variable domain, its missing parts supplied by reference TRBV9 and TRBJ1-1, is DSGVTQTPKHLITATGQRVTLRCSPRSGDLSVYWYQQSLDQGLQFLIQYYNGEERAKGNILERFSAQQFPDLHSELNLSSLELGDSALYFCASSVQGTMNTEAFFGQGTRLTVV.

This chain joins TRBV19 and TRBJ2-2; no clear D gene. CDR1 and CDR2 from the germline V gene are LNHDA and SQIVND (reference sequence). The V gene lost 5 bases and the J gene lost 1 base, with 8 bases spanning the gap. The CDR3 has 14 amino acids. CDR3 in amino acids: CASSSQLNTGELFF. The CDR3 nucleotides are TGTGCCAGTAGTTCACAGTTGAACACCGGGGAGCTGTTTTTT. Supplemented by reference TRBV19 and TRBJ2-2, the full variable domain reads DGGITQSPKYLFRKEGQNVTLSCEQNLNHDAMYWYRQDPGQGLRLIYYSQIVNDFQKGDIAEGYSVSREKKESFPLTVTSAQKNPTAFYLCASSSQLNTGELFFGEGSRLTVL.